One and the same sample provided the 27 T cell receptor beta chains below, sequenced in a study of glioma-infiltrating T cells after dendritic cell vaccination. TCRdb's table, derived via immunoSEQ multiplex PCR, lists solely in-frame clones and lacks some. The data hold about 96,000 clones, with about 79% observed a single time. Specimen: blood, collected before dendritic cell vaccination. Receptor source: a human donor with glioblastoma.

The CDR3 reads CASSVSGLAIEQYF. DNA of the CDR3: TGTGCCAGCAGTGTTTCTGGACTAGCGATTGAGCAGTACTTC. V is TRBV2 and J is TRBJ2-7; 9 bases align to TRBD2. CDR3 length equals 14 residues. V trimming: 4 bases; J trimming: 7 bases; junction bases outside the gene matches: 8. Germline V gene data show CDR1 as SNHLY and CDR2 as FYNNEI.

The chain recombines TRBV7-8 with TRBJ2-2, with 11 bases identical to TRBD2. CDR1 is SGHVS, CDR2 FQNEAQ, per germline. CDR3 length: 17 amino acids. The V segment lost 5 bases and the J segment 0 bases; nucleotides outside the gene matches: 5. The DNA of the CDR3 is TGTGCCAGCAGCATCGTAGCGGGGGGGTCGAACACCGGGGAGCTGTTTTTT. Protein: CASSIVAGGSNTGELFF. The entire variable domain, with the rest obtained from reference TRBV7-8 and TRBJ2-2, is as follows: GAGVSQSPRYKVAKRGQDVALRCDPISGHVSLFWYQQALGQGPEFLTYFQNEAQLDKSGLPSDRFFAERPEGSVSTLKIQRTQQEDSAVYLCASSIVAGGSNTGELFFGEGSRLTVL.

This clone was detected once. The V call is TRBV15, the J call TRBJ1-2; weak D call: TRBD1 (5 bases). In germline, CDR1 is LNHNV, CDR2 YYDKDF (reference sequence). CDR3 length: 16 amino acids. Trimming left V 5 bases short and J 0 bases short, with 16 bases between. In DNA form, the CDR3 reads TGTGCCACCAGCGGTCCTCAGGGAATTTCTAACTATGGCTACACCTTC. Its protein product is CATSGPQGISNYGYTF.

This rearrangement joins TRBV6-1 to TRBJ1-5; D possibly corresponds to TRBD1 (6 bases). The CDR3 extends over 13 amino acids. The ends were cut back, 4 bases at V and 4 bases at J, with 8 bases in the middle. The germline CDR1 and CDR2 sequences are MNHNS and SASEGT. The CDR3 DNA reads TGTGCCAGCAGTGGAACAGGGAATCAGCCCCAGCATTTT. Amino acid sequence: CASSGTGNQPQHF.

The chain is built from TRBV7-8 and TRBJ1-1; tentative D call: TRBD1 (5 bases). The CDR3 loop spans 15 amino acids. Trimming removed 0 bases at V and 4 bases at J, with 12 bases between. CDR1 and CDR2 from the germline V gene are SGHVS and FQNEAQ. CDR3 in amino acids: CASSLAWGGGTEAFF. The CDR3 DNA is TGTGCCAGCAGCTTAGCGTGGGGGGGAGGCACTGAAGCTTTCTTT.

The chain uses TRBV18 and TRBJ1-1, with D uncertain. Trimming took 3 bases from V and 1 from J, leaving 15 bases between them. Germline CDR1 KGHSH, CDR2 LQKENI. CDR3 length equals 16 residues. Written as DNA, the CDR3 is TGTGCCAGCTCACCGAGAGGTCCTGGCGGGAACACTGAAGCTTTCTTT. The encoded protein is CASSPRGPGGNTEAFF.

This clone was seen just once. The chain has TRBV28 and TRBJ1-5; no reliable D call. Germline V gene sequence: CDR1 MDHEN, CDR2 SYDVKM. Trimming pared 9 bases from V and 0 bases from J, leaving 9 bases between. The CDR3 covers 13 residues. The chain's CDR3 is CASTGYSNQPQHF. CDR3 coding DNA: TGTGCCAGTACGGGGTATAGCAATCAGCCCCAGCATTTT. Combining the CDR3 with reference TRBV28 and TRBJ1-5 gives the whole variable domain DVKVTQSSRYLVKRTGEKVFLECVQDMDHENMFWYRQDPGLGLRLIYFSYDVKMKEKGDIPEGYSVSREKKERFSLILESASTNQTSMYLCASTGYSNQPQHFGDGTRLSIL.

This chain uses TRBV23-1 with TRBJ2-1, with 13 bases matching TRBD2. TRBV23-1 is reported as an ORF; its role is uncertain. CDR3 length equals 18 residues. J lost 2 bases, V lost 2 bases, and 6 bases had no gene match. In DNA, the CDR3 is TGCGCCAGCAGTCAACGCCGAACTAGCGGGGGGGCCTACAATGAGCAGTTCTTC. Protein product: CASSQRRTSGGAYNEQFF.

This chain links TRBV5-4 with TRBJ1-2, with unresolved D. There are 13 residues in the CDR3. Trimming pared 0 bases from V and 6 bases from J, leaving 9 bases between. Germline CDR1 is SGHNT and CDR2 is YYREEE (reference sequence). The CDR3 reads CASSLVSGNGYTF. The CDR3 bases are TGTGCCAGCAGCTTGGTGTCGGGTAATGGCTACACCTTC.

Written as DNA, the CDR3 is TGTGCCAGCAGCTTATTTTTAATCAGGGAAAGTGGAAACACCATATATTTT. Protein product: CASSLFLIRESGNTIYF. V usage is TRBV7-2 and J usage is TRBJ1-3, with D possibly TRBD1 on 5 matching bases. CDR1 and CDR2 from the germline V gene are SGHTA and FQGNSA. The V gene lost 2 bases and the J gene lost 3 bases, with 17 bases spanning the gap. This CDR3 is built from 17 residues.

The V gene is TRBV6-1, the J gene TRBJ1-4; 8 positions match TRBD1. Germline lookup yields CDR1 MNHNS and CDR2 SASEGT. Losses at the gene ends were 4 bases for V and 7 bases for J; bases not matched to a gene: 5. The CDR3 covers 14 residues. The CDR3 sequence is CASSVGQGFEKLFF. For the CDR3, the DNA is TGTGCCAGCAGTGTTGGACAGGGTTTTGAAAAACTGTTTTTT.

V and J are TRBV18 and TRBJ2-1; D not resolved. Germline V gene sequence: CDR1 KGHSH, CDR2 LQKENI. This CDR3 is 14 amino acids long. The V gene lost 3 bases and the J gene lost 0 bases, with 6 bases spanning the gap. DNA of the CDR3: TGTGCCAGCTCACCGGTACTCTCCTACAATGAGCAGTTCTTC. This translates into CASSPVLSYNEQFF.

The chain uses TRBV27 and TRBJ2-7; maybe TRBD2 (5 bases). V lost 2 bases and J lost 4, with 12 bases in between. The CDR3 totals 14 residues. Germline CDR1 is MNHEY and CDR2 is SMNVEV (reference sequence). The CDR3 region is CASSLGRGSYEQYF. The CDR3 DNA sequence: TGTGCCAGCAGTTTAGGACGGGGAAGTTACGAGCAGTACTTC.

This sequence joins TRBV6-1 and TRBJ1-4, with D perhaps matching TRBD1 (5 bases). Trimming stripped 5 bases from V and 10 bases from J, with 14 bases between. Germline loops: CDR1 MNHNS, CDR2 SASEGT. This CDR3 is built from 13 residues. Written as DNA, the CDR3 is TGTGCCAGCAGTTTTGGGGGGGAGGGAAAACTGTTTTTT. Protein product: CASSFGGEGKLFF.

This clone was seen only a few times. The chain has TRBV19 and TRBJ2-2, with a weak D call TRBD1 (6 bases). Trimming left V 3 bases short and J 4 bases short, with 12 bases between. The CDR3 length is 15 residues. Germline assignment: CDR1 LNHDA and CDR2 SQIVND (reference sequence). CDR3 amino acids: CASSISQGGTGELFF. CDR3 DNA sequence: TGTGCCAGTAGTATCTCACAGGGCGGCACCGGGGAGCTGTTTTTT.

The V call is TRBV18, the J call TRBJ1-2, with D possibly TRBD1 on 6 matching bases. The CDR3 totals 18 residues. CDR1 and CDR2 from the germline V gene are KGHSH and LQKENI. V was shortened by 1 base and J by 5 bases, with 23 bases between the two germline ends. Here the CDR3 reads CASSPLPRQGGGSYGYTF. As DNA, the CDR3 is TGTGCCAGCTCACCACTTCCCCGCCAAGGGGGGGGCTCATATGGCTACACCTTC.

The rearrangement uses TRBV6-5 and TRBJ1-2, with no clear D. Germline CDR1 is MNHEY and CDR2 is SVGAGI. This CDR3 region has 13 residues. Trimming removed 4 bases at V and 8 bases at J, with 14 bases between. The CDR3 is CASSSPLPGGYTF. DNA for the CDR3: TGTGCCAGCAGTTCACCCCTTCCTGGCGGCTACACCTTC.

This clone has just a few counts. V usage is TRBV9 and J usage is TRBJ2-7; 7 bases agree with TRBD2. CDR1 and CDR2 from the germline V gene are SGDLS and YYNGEE. J gave up 0 bases and V 7 bases, and 4 bases lay outside the gene matches. The CDR3 contains 13 residues. CDR3 DNA sequence: TGTGCCAGCGGCACGGGGGGCTCCTACGAGCAGTACTTC. Residues: CASGTGGSYEQYF.

The sample holds a few counts of this clone. The chain joins TRBV5-4 to TRBJ2-1, with 10 nucleotides matching TRBD2. This CDR3 is built from 14 residues. The germline V gene has CDR1 SGHNT and CDR2 YYREEE (reference sequence). V dropped 2 bases and J dropped 7; count of bases not matched to a gene: 3. CDR3 in amino acids: CASSFEREGNEQFF. CDR3 nucleotide sequence: TGTGCCAGCAGCTTCGAGCGGGAGGGAAATGAGCAGTTCTTC.

This chain uses TRBV6-1 with TRBJ2-7; a weak D match, TRBD1 (7 bases). CDR1 and CDR2 from the germline V gene are MNHNS and SASEGT. V dropped 3 bases and J dropped 5 bases, with 17 bases sitting between them. This CDR3 contains 15 residues. CDR3 sequence (DNA): TGTGCCAGCAGTGAGTGGACAGGACTACACAACGAGCAGTACTTC. It encodes CASSEWTGLHNEQYF.

The J gene is TRBJ2-1, the V gene TRBV2; 10 nucleotides match TRBD2. Germline V CDR1 and CDR2: SNHLY, FYNNEI. CDR3 length equals 15 residues. With V trimmed by 5 bases and J by 5 bases, 6 bases remained unmatched. The DNA for the CDR3 is TGTGCCAGCAGTTTCGGGACTAGCGCCAACAATGAGCAGTTCTTC. This gives the protein CASSFGTSANNEQFF.

The chain recombines TRBV2 with TRBJ1-5, with 8 bases lining up with TRBD1. This CDR3 has 16 amino acids. The germline V gene has CDR1 SNHLY and CDR2 FYNNEI. The J segment lost 1 base and the V segment lost 6 bases, leaving 8 bases of the junction unmatched. CDR3 amino acids: CASSGQGAGSNQPQHF. In DNA, the CDR3 is TGTGCCAGCAGCGGTCAGGGGGCTGGGAGCAATCAGCCCCAGCATTTT.

This clone occurred a few times. A read error may produce the germline difference seen at one junction end. The rearrangement links TRBV10-3 to TRBJ1-1; D unresolved. CDR1 and CDR2 (germline): ENHRY, SYGVKD. The CDR3 has 12 residues. CDR3 nucleotide sequence: TGTGCCATCAGTACGGACGGGATCGAAAAACACTTT. It translates to CAISTDGIEKHF.

In its sample, this clone was seen a few times. This chain uses TRBV28 with TRBJ2-7, with D possibly being TRBD1 or TRBD2 (7 bases each). This CDR3 has 13 residues. The germline V gene encodes CDR1 MDHEN and CDR2 SYDVKM. V was shortened by 10 bases and J by 3 bases, with 16 bases between the two germline ends. CDR3 in DNA: TGTGCCACCAGGGGGACTATCCGCTACGAGCAGTACTTC. Translation gives CATRGTIRYEQYF.

The chain uses TRBV19 and TRBJ1-1; possible D gene TRBD1, 6 bases. The CDR3 spans 16 residues. Germline-derived CDR1 and CDR2 are LNHDA and SQIVND (reference sequence). The germline V and J ends were trimmed by 5 bases and 0 bases, with 16 bases remaining between them. The CDR3 region is CASSARTAAMNTEAFF. CDR3 DNA: TGTGCCAGTAGTGCCCGGACAGCAGCCATGAACACTGAAGCTTTCTTT.

This clone has ten or more counts. V and J are TRBV10-3 and TRBJ2-7; D gene ambiguous. CDR3 size: 13 residues. With 3 bases removed from V and 9 bases from J, the gap between germline ends came to 15 bases. Germline V gene lookup returns CDR1 ENHRY and CDR2 SYGVKD. CDR3 in amino acids: CAISDGIERWQYF. In DNA form, the CDR3 reads TGTGCCATCAGTGACGGTATTGAAAGATGGCAGTACTTC.

The rearrangement links TRBV6-5 to TRBJ2-2, with D unresolved. Trimming cost V 0 bases and J 1 base, with 6 bases left between them. Germline V CDR1 and CDR2: MNHEY, SVGAGI. The CDR3 sequence is 15 residues long. The DNA of the CDR3 is TGTGCCAGCAGTTACTCAGAGCAGAACACCGGGGAGCTGTTTTTT. It encodes CASSYSEQNTGELFF.